This T cell receptor (beta chain) is from a study of cytomegalovirus exposure and HLA in healthy donors. This clone was counted a few times. The antigen is not known. The CDR3 totals 16 residues. Germline V CDR1 and CDR2: SEHNR, FQNEAQ (reference sequence). Trimming cost V 2 bases and J 6 bases, with 17 bases left between them. Study results and caveats: Over 150 TCR beta chains were listed as cytomegalovirus-associated. Reports described diagnosis of cytomegalovirus status by the classifier as highly specific and sensitive.

TCRdb's copy holds only in-frame clones and misses some; the assay was immunoSEQ multiplex PCR. The top ten clones hold 1.2% of a sample with some 320,000 clones, about nine tenths of them seen once. The sequence came from a woman in her thirties in good health and CMV-seropositive. The sequencing input was PBMCs. The chain combines TRBV7-9 with TRBJ2-1; D is perhaps TRBD1 (6 bases). CDR3 residues: CASSLIGQGISNEQFF. Here the CDR3 DNA reads TGTGCCAGCAGCTTAATTGGGCAGGGGATATCCAATGAGCAGTTCTTC.